Listed below are T cell receptor beta chains from one sample, sequenced in a study of shared clonotypes between healthy human individuals. Here immunoSEQ multiplex PCR was the method, and the copy in TCRdb shows in-frame clones only, minus some. Here the sample spans a few hundred thousand clones, roughly 97% being singletons. Material for sequencing was naive CD4+ T cells sorted from blood. The receptor set was obtained from a woman in her 30s in good health. Each CDR3 is given with its conserved first and last residue. Fields, in order: J gene, D gene, V gene, CDR3 DNA, CDR3 protein. A D gene is named only where the DNA matches it firmly.

j_call: TRBJ2-3
d_call: NA
v_call: TRBV25-1
cdr3_nt: TGTGCCAGCAGTGAATCCCCATGGACATTCCCCAACACAGATACGCAGTATTTT
cdr3_aa: CASSESPWTFPNTDTQYF

j_call: TRBJ1-3
d_call: NA
v_call: TRBV5-1
cdr3_nt: TGCGCCAGCAGCTTGGCGGGTGGGGCGACTGGAAACACCATATATTTT
cdr3_aa: CASSLAGGATGNTIYF

j_call: TRBJ2-1
d_call: NA
v_call: TRBV5-1
cdr3_nt: TGCGCCAGCAGCTTGAACAGGGTAGAGAATGAGCAGTTCTTC
cdr3_aa: CASSLNRVENEQFF

j_call: TRBJ2-2
d_call: TRBD2
v_call: TRBV5-8
cdr3_nt: TGTGCCAGCAGCTTCCCGGGGGGTCACACCGGGGAGCTGTTTTTT
cdr3_aa: CASSFPGGHTGELFF

j_call: TRBJ2-7
d_call: NA
v_call: TRBV11-2
cdr3_nt: TGTGCCAGCAGCCTTACTAGCTTCTCCTACGAGCAGTACTTC
cdr3_aa: CASSLTSFSYEQYF

j_call: TRBJ2-4
d_call: TRBD2
v_call: TRBV5-6
cdr3_nt: TGTGCCAGCAGCTTGGCGAATAGCGGGAGCTCGGACATTCAGTACTTC
cdr3_aa: CASSLANSGSSDIQYF

j_call: TRBJ1-3
d_call: NA
v_call: TRBV2
cdr3_nt: TGTGCCAGCGGGAGGGGGGCCCGTGGAAACACCATATATTTT
cdr3_aa: CASGRGARGNTIYF

j_call: TRBJ2-1
d_call: TRBD2
v_call: TRBV7-2
cdr3_nt: TGTGCCAGCAGCTTAGACACTAGCGGCCCTCAGCAGTTCTTC
cdr3_aa: CASSLDTSGPQQFF

j_call: TRBJ2-2
d_call: NA
v_call: TRBV18
cdr3_nt: TGTGCCAGCTCACGACAATTCGGGGGAAACACCGGGGAGCTGTTTTTT
cdr3_aa: CASSRQFGGNTGELFF

j_call: TRBJ2-4
d_call: NA
v_call: TRBV5-1
cdr3_nt: TGCGCCAGCAGGGAAGACTACAGGAAGGTCAAAAACATTCAGTACTTC
cdr3_aa: CASREDYRKVKNIQYF

j_call: TRBJ2-3
d_call: NA
v_call: TRBV29-1
cdr3_nt: TGCAGCGTTGCCTGGGTGTATTCAGATACGCAGTATTTT
cdr3_aa: CSVAWVYSDTQYF

j_call: TRBJ2-1
d_call: NA
v_call: TRBV7-9
cdr3_nt: TGTGCCAGCAGCATCGACCCTACACATGAGCAGTTCTTC
cdr3_aa: CASSIDPTHEQFF

j_call: TRBJ1-2
d_call: NA
v_call: TRBV7-2
cdr3_nt: TGTGCCAGCCGCCAAATGGCAGGCCTCCCTGAGGGCTACACCTTC
cdr3_aa: CASRQMAGLPEGYTF

j_call: TRBJ2-7
d_call: TRBD1
v_call: TRBV27
cdr3_nt: TGTGCCAGCAGTCCCCGGGACAGGGGAACCTACGAGCAGTACTTC
cdr3_aa: CASSPRDRGTYEQYF

j_call: TRBJ1-1
d_call: NA
v_call: TRBV5-5
cdr3_nt: TGTGCCAGCAGCTTGGGTATGGGGTACACTGAAGCTTTCTTT
cdr3_aa: CASSLGMGYTEAFF